The rows below give T cell receptor beta chains drawn from one sample of a study of shared clonotypes between healthy human individuals. Assay used: immunoSEQ multiplex PCR; TCRdb lists only in-frame clones, some missing. This table holds roughly 95,000 clones, around 47% found once. What was sequenced was PBMCs. All receptors come from a middle-aged woman in good health. Some clones in this sample may be carry-over from other donors' samples. The CDR3 runs from the conserved cysteine through the conserved F or W. The order of the fields is V gene, J gene, clone size, D gene, CDR3 protein, CDR3 DNA. D genes are given only for firm matches. Clone size appears in some rows only: once, few, many, or a class for an expanded clone.

V: TRBV28; J: TRBJ1-2; size: many; D: TRBD1; CDR3: CASSPRDSSNYGYTF; DNA: TGTGCCAGCAGTCCTCGGGACAGCTCTAACTATGGCTACACCTTC
V: TRBV29-1; J: TRBJ2-1; size: .; D: TRBD2; CDR3: CSITSGSYNEQFF; DNA: TGCAGCATCACTAGCGGCTCCTACAATGAGCAGTTCTTC
V: TRBV25-1; J: TRBJ1-2; size: .; D: .; CDR3: CASSTPLGRDYGYTF; DNA: TGTGCCAGCAGCACTCCGTTAGGGAGGGACTATGGCTACACCTTC
V: TRBV10-3; J: TRBJ1-5; size: few; D: .; CDR3: CAISEFVKEDQPQHF; DNA: TGTGCCATCAGTGAGTTTGTGAAGGAGGATCAGCCCCAGCATTTT
V: TRBV6-1; J: TRBJ2-7; size: few; D: TRBD1; CDR3: CASSSQTGGLWEQYF; DNA: TGTGCCAGCAGTTCACAGACAGGGGGTCTGTGGGAGCAGTACTTC
V: TRBV2; J: TRBJ2-7; size: .; D: .; CDR3: CASRGWKTATYEQYF; DNA: TGTGCCAGCAGGGGCTGGAAGACAGCAACCTACGAGCAGTACTTC
V: TRBV5-1; J: TRBJ2-5; size: .; D: .; CDR3: CASSLGSQGPGETQYF; DNA: TGCGCCAGCAGCTTGGGATCACAGGGACCCGGAGAGACCCAGTACTTC
V: TRBV30; J: TRBJ1-2; size: .; D: TRBD1; CDR3: CAWSRTGLGYGYTF; DNA: TGTGCCTGGAGCCGGACAGGGCTTGGCTATGGCTACACCTTC
V: TRBV7-9; J: TRBJ2-1; size: many; D: TRBD2; CDR3: CASSFRTSGRSEQFF; DNA: TGTGCCAGCAGCTTTAGGACTAGCGGGAGGTCTGAGCAGTTCTTC
V: TRBV18; J: TRBJ2-5; size: many; D: TRBD1; CDR3: CASSGQKETQYF; DNA: TGTGCCAGCTCGGGACAGAAAGAGACCCAGTACTTC
V: TRBV13; J: TRBJ2-7; size: .; D: .; CDR3: CASSSQRNEQYF; DNA: TGTGCCAGCAGCTCGCAGAGGAACGAGCAGTACTTC
V: TRBV5-1; J: TRBJ1-1; size: few; D: .; CDR3: CASSLSGADTEAFF; DNA: TGCGCCAGCAGCTTGTCAGGGGCGGACACTGAAGCTTTCTTT
V: TRBV28; J: TRBJ2-5; size: .; D: TRBD2; CDR3: CASSYSGRETQYF; DNA: TGTGCCAGCAGTTATAGCGGGAGGGAGACCCAGTACTTC
V: TRBV4-2; J: TRBJ1-4; size: .; D: .; CDR3: CASSREGGPNEKLFF; DNA: TGTGCCAGCAGCCGGGAGGGAGGGCCTAATGAAAAACTGTTTTTT
V: TRBV7-3; J: TRBJ2-1; size: once; D: TRBD2; CDR3: CASSLRGGSINEQFF; DNA: TGTGCCAGCAGCTTAAGGGGCGGGAGTATCAATGAGCAGTTCTTC
V: TRBV29-1; J: TRBJ2-5; size: few; D: .; CDR3: CSVRLGQETQYF; DNA: TGCAGCGTCCGTCTAGGGCAAGAGACCCAGTACTTC
V: TRBV30; J: TRBJ1-5; size: many; D: .; CDR3: CAWSTGQNQPQHF; DNA: TGTGCCTGGAGCACCGGACAGAATCAGCCCCAGCATTTT
V: TRBV29-1; J: TRBJ1-2; size: many; D: .; CDR3: CSVQPGPRGNYGYTF; DNA: TGCAGCGTCCAACCGGGCCCGCGGGGAAACTATGGCTACACCTTC
V: TRBV5-4; J: TRBJ2-6; size: .; D: .; CDR3: CASSYEGYVTSGANVLTF; DNA: TGTGCCAGCAGCTACGAAGGCTATGTGACCTCTGGGGCCAACGTCCTGACTTTC
V: TRBV10-2; J: TRBJ2-7; size: .; D: .; CDR3: CASSEWQAYEQYF; DNA: TGCGCCAGCAGTGAGTGGCAGGCCTACGAGCAGTACTTC
V: TRBV2; J: TRBJ1-5; size: medium-sized; D: TRBD1; CDR3: CASRGQSNQPQHF; DNA: TGTGCCAGCAGGGGACAGTCCAATCAGCCCCAGCATTTT
V: TRBV18; J: TRBJ2-7; size: many; D: .; CDR3: CASSPDSYEQYF; DNA: TGTGCCAGCTCACCAGACTCCTACGAGCAGTACTTC
V: TRBV7-3; J: TRBJ2-1; size: many; D: .; CDR3: CASSYTSFNEQFF; DNA: TGTGCCAGCAGCTACACTAGTTTCAATGAGCAGTTCTTC
V: TRBV28; J: TRBJ2-1; size: many; D: TRBD1; CDR3: CASRSGTGESDEQFF; DNA: TGTGCCAGCAGGTCCGGGACAGGGGAATCAGATGAGCAGTTCTTC
V: TRBV9; J: TRBJ2-1; size: .; D: TRBD1; CDR3: CASGQTGGEQFF; DNA: TGTGCCAGCGGTCAGACAGGGGGTGAGCAGTTCTTC
V: TRBV5-1; J: TRBJ2-7; size: few; D: .; CDR3: CASSFSATNYEQYF; DNA: TGCGCCAGCAGCTTCTCCGCCACAAACTACGAGCAGTACTTC
V: TRBV10-1; J: TRBJ2-3; size: many; D: TRBD1; CDR3: CASSGGQGHTDTQYF; DNA: TGCGCCAGCAGTGGGGGACAGGGACACACAGATACGCAGTATTTT
V: TRBV7-2; J: TRBJ2-2; size: many; D: .; CDR3: CASSSRDSLTGELFF; DNA: TGTGCCAGCAGCTCGCGGGACAGCTTGACCGGGGAGCTGTTTTTT
V: TRBV29-1; J: TRBJ1-4; size: .; D: .; CDR3: CSVGEGGWDEKLFF; DNA: TGCAGCGTTGGGGAAGGGGGTTGGGATGAAAAACTGTTTTTT
V: TRBV18; J: TRBJ2-3; size: few; D: .; CDR3: CASSPAGTDTQYF; DNA: TGTGCCAGCTCACCGGCGGGCACAGATACGCAGTATTTT
V: TRBV29-1; J: TRBJ2-7; size: .; D: TRBD2; CDR3: CSVWVSGSSEQYF; DNA: TGCAGCGTTTGGGTTAGCGGGAGTTCCGAGCAGTACTTC
V: TRBV30; J: TRBJ2-5; size: many; D: .; CDR3: CAWIPRQETQYF; DNA: TGTGCCTGGATCCCGCGTCAGGAGACCCAGTACTTC
V: TRBV27; J: TRBJ1-5; size: .; D: TRBD1; CDR3: CASRTATGVANQPQHF; DNA: TGTGCCAGCAGGACCGCAACAGGGGTTGCCAATCAGCCCCAGCATTTT
V: TRBV29-1; J: TRBJ1-2; size: .; D: .; CDR3: CSVRQDYGYTF; DNA: TGCAGCGTTCGGCAGGACTATGGCTACACCTTC
V: TRBV2; J: TRBJ2-7; size: .; D: .; CDR3: CASNRGEFYEQYF; DNA: TGTGCCAGCAATAGAGGCGAATTCTACGAGCAGTACTTC
V: TRBV7-8; J: TRBJ1-5; size: .; D: TRBD1; CDR3: CATGRGGQGYNQPQHF; DNA: TGTGCCACCGGGAGGGGGGGACAGGGTTACAATCAGCCCCAGCATTTT